This passage covers 11 T cell receptor beta chains from one sample sequenced in a study of cytomegalovirus exposure and HLA in healthy donors. Researchers ran the PCR with 60 Vbeta and 13 Jbeta primers. Libraries were prepared by immunoSEQ multiplex PCR; TCRdb keeps only in-frame clonotypes and omits some of them. This table holds roughly 140,000 clones, 75% to 85% found once. Sequenced input: PBMCs. These receptors were taken from a man in his forties or fifties in good health and CMV-seronegative.

This clone was picked up one time. The chain recombines TRBV15 with TRBJ1-1; the D is unclear. The CDR3 is made up of 13 amino acids. Germline V lookup: CDR1 LNHNV, CDR2 YYDKDF (reference sequence). Between the trimmed V and J ends, which lost 5 bases and 1 base, there was a span of 8 bases. CDR3 DNA: TGTGCCACCAGCCTTTCCAGGAACACTGAAGCTTTCTTT. It translates to CATSLSRNTEAFF.

The CDR3, as DNA: TGTGCCAGCTCCCCTAGCGGTTCCTACAATGAGCAGTTCTTC. It codes for CASSPSGSYNEQFF. The V gene is TRBV18, the J gene TRBJ2-1; 7 nucleotides align to TRBD2. Germline lookup yields CDR1 KGHSH and CDR2 LQKENI. The CDR3 is 14 amino acids. Trimming took 6 bases from V and 1 from J; bases not matched to a gene: 3.

The rearrangement uses TRBV5-6 and TRBJ2-7; 11 bases line up with TRBD2. This CDR3 spans 14 amino acids. Per the germline V gene, CDR1 is SGHDT and CDR2 is YYEEEE. Trimming at V came to 5 bases and at J to 3 bases, leaving 4 bases not matched to a gene. The CDR3 sequence is CASSLLAGVYEQYF. As DNA, the CDR3 is TGTGCCAGCAGTTTACTAGCGGGGGTCTACGAGCAGTACTTC.

This clone was detected a few times. The genes are TRBV5-6 and TRBJ1-6; the match to TRBD1 covers 7 bases. The CDR3 covers 14 residues. CDR1 and CDR2 (germline): SGHDT, YYEEEE. The trim removed 5 bases at V and 7 bases at J, leaving 6 bases unmatched. The CDR3 sequence: CASSRRQGNSPLHF. The CDR3, as DNA: TGTGCCAGCAGTCGACGACAGGGAAATTCACCCCTCCACTTT.

The chain recombines TRBV19 with TRBJ1-3; no definite D call. The CDR3 consists of 11 residues. The germline CDR1 and CDR2 sequences are LNHDA and SQIVND (reference sequence). The CDR3 is CAARVGNTIYF. CDR3 bases: TGTGCGGCGAGGGTAGGAAACACCATATATTTT.

The chain is built from TRBV5-1 and TRBJ1-1; maybe TRBD1 (5 bases). Trimming shortened V by 0 bases and J by 6 bases, and 9 bases separated the two germline ends. Germline V lookup: CDR1 SGHRS, CDR2 YFSETQ. The CDR3 totals 13 residues. This CDR3 reads CASSLDGQAEAFF. DNA for the CDR3: TGCGCCAGCAGCTTGGACGGACAAGCTGAAGCTTTCTTT.

The chain recombines TRBV6-5 with TRBJ2-7; 7 bases are a match to TRBD1. This CDR3 is built from 12 residues. Germline values: CDR1 MNHEY, CDR2 SVGAGI. The trim removed 6 bases at V and 6 bases at J, leaving 5 bases unmatched. As DNA, the CDR3 is TGTGCCAGCAGATCAGACAGGGCCGAGCAGTACTTC. Amino acid sequence: CASRSDRAEQYF.

This chain uses TRBV5-1 with TRBJ1-5; no reliable D call. Looked up from germline, CDR1 is SGHRS and CDR2 is YFSETQ. The CDR3 extends over 14 amino acids. Trimming removed 0 bases from V and 3 bases from J, with 7 bases in between. CDR3 sequence (DNA): TGCGCCAGCAGCTTGGGGCAGATCAATCAGCCCCAGCATTTT. Translated, it gives CASSLGQINQPQHF.

The chain joins TRBV30 to TRBJ2-1; TRBD1 might be the D (5 bases). The CDR3 covers 14 residues. The germline V gene encodes CDR1 GTSNPN and CDR2 SVGIG (reference sequence). Trimming cost V 0 bases and J 7 bases, with 13 bases left between them. The CDR3 coding sequence is TGTGCCTGGAGTGTCAGGGAACTGTGGAATGAGCAGTTCTTC. Translation: CAWSVRELWNEQFF.

The chain recombines TRBV5-4 with TRBJ2-2; D is perhaps TRBD1 (6 bases). Per germline, CDR1 SGHNT and CDR2 YYREEE (reference sequence). The CDR3 consists of 15 residues. V lost 2 bases to trimming and J lost 0 bases, with 8 bases between them. CDR3 region: CASSFGQSNTGELFF. In nucleotides, the CDR3 is TGTGCCAGCAGCTTTGGACAGTCGAACACCGGGGAGCTGTTTTTT.

This clone turned up a few times. CDR3 loop: CASSQEKGGPYEQYF. DNA for the CDR3: TGTGCCAGCTCACAGGAAAAGGGGGGGCCGTACGAGCAGTACTTC. The chain joins TRBV18 to TRBJ2-7; weak D call: TRBD2 (7 bases). Germline assignment: CDR1 KGHSH and CDR2 LQKENI. The V end was cut by 4 bases, the J end by 4 bases, with 17 bases between. CDR3 length: 15 amino acids.